This T cell receptor (beta chain) was recovered during a study of T cells after yellow fever vaccination. Notes on the study in general: Researchers noted that a small share of clonotypes showed up in both CD4 and CD8 compartments. Clones from primary vaccination mostly reappeared after the booster (less than 98% CD4, approximately 91% CD8).

The CDR3 is 15 residues long. J lost 7 bases, V lost 6 bases, and 7 bases had no gene match. TCRdb redid the calling of the 5' RACE reads with MiXCR, one entry per CDR3 protein. The sample lists a few hundred thousand distinct CDR3 sequences, approximately 4.3% occurring once. Points on this clonotype: Its antigen is currently unknown.

Specimen: PBMCs, collected 15 days after the yellow fever booster vaccination. The source of this sequence is a young man who received the YFV17D yellow fever vaccine. The genes are TRBV12-3 or TRBV12-4 and TRBJ1-6; 9 bases align to TRBD1. The CDR3 sequence is CASSQGQGINSPLHF. In nucleotides, the CDR3 is TGTGCCAGCAGCCAGGGACAGGGTATCAATTCACCCCTCCACTTT.